Below, one TCR beta chain is given with its context. Germline lookup yields CDR1 ENHRY and CDR2 SYGVKD. The trim removed 10 bases at V and 5 bases at J, leaving 9 bases unmatched. The CDR3 spans 13 residues. The participants were between about 18 and 90 years old and came from roughly 25 US areas. Two negative PCRs, clearance, or symptom resolution were required of recovered Cohort 3 donors. These data belong to a study of blood T cell repertoires in COVID-19. Study-level background: The cDNA or gDNA used as material had been derived from T cells, B-cell-depleted T cells, or PBMCs.

Study processing details: Reference gene primer amplification yielded estimated nucleated cell counts. Assay used: immunoSEQ multiplex PCR; TCRdb lists only in-frame clones, some missing. D and trimming were read from the DNA, whereas the V and J calls and clone size are those reported in that table. The sample has about 430,000 clones; around 87% are singletons. Sequencing was performed on PBMCs or T cells enriched from blood (not recorded which). This receptor was obtained from a man aged 30 to 39 who had recovered from COVID-19. The chain links TRBV10-3 to TRBJ2-7, with TRBD1 identical over 9 bases. For the CDR3, the DNA is TGTGCCACACTAGGGGACAGGGTCGACGAGCAGTACTTC. Its translation is CATLGDRVDEQYF.